These 23 T cell receptor beta chains originate from one sample sequenced in a study of shared clonotypes between healthy human individuals (dated by TCRdb to the early 2020s). Library construction relied on the immunoSEQ multiplex PCR assay. TCRdb's version of the immuneACCESS table is confined to in-frame rearrangements and falls short of the full clone set. An unresolved V gene accounts for under half of the shortfall where checked; the remainder is of unknown origin. In all, the sample holds about 1.5 million clones, and roughly 98% of those were seen once. The biggest ten clones account for around 0.45% of the sample. Sequenced sample: naive CD4+ T cells sorted from blood. The cell subset or site tag for this specimen amounts to: CD45RA+ positively selected. The receptors were sampled from a man aged 25 to 40 in good health.

The genes are TRBV6-1 and TRBJ1-5; weak D call: TRBD1 (5 bases). Germline V lookup: CDR1 MNHNS, CDR2 SASEGT. Trimming took off 1 base at V and 6 bases at J, with 10 bases between the two ends. CDR3 length equals 14 residues. CDR3 sequence reads: CASSEVWDGQPQHF. The CDR3, as DNA: TGTGCCAGCAGTGAAGTGTGGGACGGTCAGCCCCAGCATTTT.

This chain links TRBV6-5 with TRBJ2-2, with D hard to call. The length of the CDR3 is 13 residues. Germline lookup yields CDR1 MNHEY and CDR2 SVGAGI. The V and J ends lost 0 bases and 6 bases respectively, with 5 bases between them. The CDR3 loop is CASSYSVPGELFF. The CDR3 nucleotides are TGTGCCAGCAGTTACTCGGTCCCCGGGGAGCTGTTTTTT.

This clone was found once. V gene TRBV7-8 combines with J gene TRBJ2-1, with D perhaps matching TRBD1 (6 bases). V was shortened by 4 bases and J by 7 bases, with 23 bases between the two germline ends. Per the germline V gene, CDR1 is SGHVS and CDR2 is FQNEAQ. The CDR3 sequence is 17 residues long. The CDR3 spells CASSSPSRGNLWNEQFF. The CDR3 nucleotides are TGTGCCAGCAGCTCCCCGAGCAGGGGAAATCTTTGGAATGAGCAGTTCTTC.

The rearrangement joins TRBV20-1 to TRBJ2-7; D uncertain. The ends were cut back, 1 base at V and 7 bases at J, with 5 bases in the middle. CDR3 length: 10 residues. Germline V gives CDR1 DFQATT, CDR2 SNEGSKA (reference sequence). CDR3 nucleotide sequence: TGCAGTGCTAGAGTCAGAGAGCAGTACTTC. This sequence encodes CSARVREQYF.

J is TRBJ2-7 and V is TRBV19; TRBD2 aligns across 12 bases. CDR1 and CDR2 from the germline V gene are LNHDA and SQIVND (reference sequence). J gave up 2 bases and V 5 bases, and 13 bases lay outside the gene matches. The CDR3 contains 18 residues. CDR3 nucleotides: TGTGCCAGTAGTCCTCAATCCCCCCTAGCGGGAGGGCCCTACGAGCAGTACTTC. Its protein is CASSPQSPLAGGPYEQYF.

The rearrangement links TRBV5-1 to TRBJ2-2, with 11 bases that match TRBD1. The CDR3 totals 15 residues. Germline V gene sequence: CDR1 SGHRS, CDR2 YFSETQ. The V and J ends lost 0 bases and 6 bases, in that order; junction bases with no gene match: 1. The CDR3 nucleotides read TGCGCCAGCAGCTTGGCGGGACAGGGGGCCGGGGAGCTGTTTTTT. Translated, it gives CASSLAGQGAGELFF.

V and J are TRBV7-2 and TRBJ2-2, with D possibly being TRBD2 (5 bases). The germline V gene encodes CDR1 SGHTA and CDR2 FQGNSA. Trimming stripped 6 bases from V and 0 bases from J, with 11 bases between. CDR3 length: 15 residues. DNA of the CDR3: TGTGCCAGCAGAGAACCCGGGACGAACACCGGGGAGCTGTTTTTT. Translation gives CASREPGTNTGELFF. Variable domain in full (rest from reference TRBV7-2 and TRBJ2-2): GAGVSQSPSNKVTEKGKDVELRCDPISGHTALYWYRQSLGQGLEFLIYFQGNSAPDKSGLPSDRFSAERTGGSVSTLTIQRTQQEDSAVYLCASREPGTNTGELFFGEGSRLTVL.

This clone was recorded once. The gene calls are TRBV4-3 and TRBJ2-1; unclear D gene. The CDR3 length is 17 residues. V dropped 3 bases and J dropped 0 bases, with 15 bases sitting between them. CDR1 is LGHNA and CDR2 is YSLEER in the germline V gene. For the CDR3, the DNA is TGCGCCAGCAGCCATAGCTTAGTCACAGCCTCCTACAATGAGCAGTTCTTC. This encodes CASSHSLVTASYNEQFF.

The chain is built from TRBV7-9 and TRBJ1-1; D is undetermined. This CDR3 is 13 amino acids long. Per germline, CDR1 SEHNR and CDR2 FQNEAQ (reference sequence). Deletions cut 3 bases from V and 2 bases from J, with 7 bases between. DNA for the CDR3: TGTGCCAGCAGCTTTAAGGTAAACACTGAAGCTTTCTTT. This sequence encodes CASSFKVNTEAFF.

The chain uses TRBV2 and TRBJ1-5; D is unresolved. Trimming removed 3 bases from V and 6 bases from J, with 9 bases in between. Germline values: CDR1 SNHLY, CDR2 FYNNEI. The CDR3 consists of 13 residues. CDR3 bases: TGTGCCAGCAGTGAGATTCGGTCTCAGCCCCAGCATTTT. Encoded protein: CASSEIRSQPQHF.

This chain uses TRBV19 with TRBJ2-3, with TRBD2 matching 8 bases. J lost 3 bases, V lost 4 bases, and 6 bases had no gene match. Germline assignment: CDR1 LNHDA and CDR2 SQIVND (reference sequence). This CDR3 comprises 15 residues. The CDR3 DNA follows: TGTGCCAGTAGTAAGGGAGTAGCGGGGACAGATACGCAGTATTTT. Its translation: CASSKGVAGTDTQYF. Full variable domain (rest looked up from reference TRBV19 and TRBJ2-3): DGGITQSPKYLFRKEGQNVTLSCEQNLNHDAMYWYRQDPGQGLRLIYYSQIVNDFQKGDIAEGYSVSREKKESFPLTVTSAQKNPTAFYLCASSKGVAGTDTQYFGPGTRLTVL.

V is TRBV18 and J is TRBJ2-3, with 8 nucleotides matching TRBD1. The ends lost 2 bases at V and 4 bases at J; junction bases unmatched: 5. CDR1 is KGHSH, CDR2 LQKENI, per germline. This CDR3 has 15 residues. The CDR3 bases are TGTGCCAGCTCACCAAGACAGGGGAATTCAGATACGCAGTATTTT. This codes for CASSPRQGNSDTQYF.

This clone was recorded once. This sequence joins TRBV27 and TRBJ2-7, with D perhaps assigned TRBD1 or TRBD2 (5 bases each). CDR3 length: 15 residues. Looked up from germline, CDR1 is MNHEY and CDR2 is SMNVEV (reference sequence). Trimming left V 1 base short and J 2 bases short, with 12 bases between. The CDR3 region has the DNA TGTGCCAGCAGTTTATTGACCGGGACGCCCTACGAGCAGTACTTC. Amino acid sequence: CASSLLTGTPYEQYF.

DNA for the CDR3: TGTGCCAGCAGTTTGTGGCAGGGGGCGAGGGACGAGCAGTACTTC. It translates to CASSLWQGARDEQYF. The chain couples TRBV27 to TRBJ2-7, with 8 bases identical to TRBD1. The CDR3 runs to 15 residues. The germline V gene has CDR1 MNHEY and CDR2 SMNVEV (reference sequence). The ends lost 3 bases at V and 5 bases at J; junction bases unmatched: 9.

The chain joins TRBV5-1 to TRBJ1-1; no clear D gene. CDR1 SGHRS and CDR2 YFSETQ come from the germline V gene. This CDR3 has 14 residues. V dropped 0 bases and J dropped 1 base, with 7 bases sitting between them. This CDR3 is CASSLDSANTEAFF. CDR3 DNA sequence: TGCGCCAGCAGCTTGGACTCAGCGAACACTGAAGCTTTCTTT.

The chain recombines TRBV4-1 with TRBJ2-5; 12 nucleotides agree with TRBD1. Germline lookup yields CDR1 MGHRA and CDR2 YSYEKL. The V segment lost 3 bases and the J segment 5 bases; nucleotides outside the gene matches: 7. The CDR3 runs 16 residues. CDR3 sequence: CASSQRGQGARETQYF. DNA of the CDR3: TGCGCCAGCAGCCAGAGGGGACAGGGGGCACGGGAGACCCAGTACTTC.

In its sample, this clone was seen once. The rearrangement links TRBV27 to TRBJ1-2; tentative D call: TRBD1 (6 bases). CDR1 and CDR2 (germline): MNHEY, SMNVEV (reference sequence). The V end was cut by 5 bases, the J end by 3 bases, with 28 bases between. The CDR3 is made up of 19 amino acids. CDR3 sequence: CASSLSIPKTGRQHYGYTF. The CDR3 DNA is TGTGCCAGCAGTCTCTCAATACCTAAGACAGGTCGGCAACACTATGGCTACACCTTC.

V and J are TRBV7-8 and TRBJ1-3, with D hard to call. In germline, CDR1 is SGHVS, CDR2 FQNEAQ. The CDR3 extends over 13 amino acids. Trimming left V 4 bases short and J 4 bases short, with 8 bases between. The CDR3 loop is CASSSSQGNTIYF. The DNA of the CDR3 is TGTGCCAGCAGCTCCAGCCAGGGAAACACCATATATTTT.

The J gene is TRBJ2-1, the V gene TRBV11-2; the D gene is possibly TRBD1 (6 bases). Germline V gene lookup returns CDR1 SGHAT and CDR2 FQNNGV. Trimming stripped 5 bases from V and 6 bases from J, with 17 bases between. CDR3 length equals 15 residues. CDR3: CASSPGGHPVNEQFF. The CDR3 nucleotides read TGTGCCAGCAGCCCTGGGGGACATCCGGTCAATGAGCAGTTCTTC.

Comments on this clone: One end of the junction varies from germline; a read error may be responsible. The rearrangement uses TRBV14 and TRBJ2-3, with TRBD2 matching 7 bases. The CDR3 consists of 18 residues. CDR1 and CDR2 (germline): SGHDN, FVKESK. The CDR3 loop reads CASSQGVYGGSKRDPQYF. The DNA of the CDR3 is TGTGCCAGCAGCCAAGGAGTGTATGGCGGGAGCAAAAGAGATCCGCAGTATTTT.

This clone was counted a single time. The chain links TRBV5-5 to TRBJ1-4; D perhaps matches TRBD1 (6 bases). V gave up 4 bases and J gave up 4 bases, with 17 bases separating them. This CDR3 comprises 16 residues. Germline V CDR1 and CDR2: SGHKS, YYEKEE (reference sequence). CDR3 amino acids: CASSPVTTGLNEKLFF. Written as DNA, the CDR3 is TGTGCCAGCAGCCCCGTCACGACAGGCCTTAATGAAAAACTGTTTTTT.

This rearrangement joins TRBV5-5 to TRBJ1-2; D might be TRBD1 (6 bases). The CDR3 runs 15 residues. Per the germline V gene, CDR1 is SGHKS and CDR2 is YYEKEE (reference sequence). Trimming took 4 bases from V and 7 from J, leaving 20 bases between them. CDR3 sequence: CASSPTGGPRVGYTF. The DNA of the CDR3 is TGTGCCAGCAGCCCTACCGGGGGCCCACGGGTTGGCTACACCTTC.

V gene TRBV6-6 combines with J gene TRBJ2-1; D is uncertain. Germline CDR1 is MNHNY and CDR2 is SVGAGI (reference sequence). Trimming removed 5 bases at V and 1 base at J, with 9 bases between. The CDR3 has 14 residues. CDR3 residues: CASSPRRSYNEQFF. The CDR3 bases are TGTGCCAGCAGTCCCAGGCGGTCCTACAATGAGCAGTTCTTC.